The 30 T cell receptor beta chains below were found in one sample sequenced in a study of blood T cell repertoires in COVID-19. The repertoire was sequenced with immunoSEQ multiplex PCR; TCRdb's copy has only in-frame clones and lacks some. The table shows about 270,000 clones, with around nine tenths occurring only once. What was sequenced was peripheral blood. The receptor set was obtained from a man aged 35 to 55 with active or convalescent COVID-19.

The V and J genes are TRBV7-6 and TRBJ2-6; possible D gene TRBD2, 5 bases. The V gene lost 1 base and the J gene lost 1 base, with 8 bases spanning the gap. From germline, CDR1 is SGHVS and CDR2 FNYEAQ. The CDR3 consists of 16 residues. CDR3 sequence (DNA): TGTGCCAGCAGCTTAGTGTCGGGATCTGGGGCCAACGTCCTGACTTTC. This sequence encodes CASSLVSGSGANVLTF.

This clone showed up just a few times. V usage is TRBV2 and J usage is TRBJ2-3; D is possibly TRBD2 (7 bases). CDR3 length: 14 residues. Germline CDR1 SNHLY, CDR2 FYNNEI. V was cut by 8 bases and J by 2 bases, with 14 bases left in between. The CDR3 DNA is TGTGCCAGCGGCCTAGGGGGGGCCACAGATACGCAGTATTTT. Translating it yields CASGLGGATDTQYF.

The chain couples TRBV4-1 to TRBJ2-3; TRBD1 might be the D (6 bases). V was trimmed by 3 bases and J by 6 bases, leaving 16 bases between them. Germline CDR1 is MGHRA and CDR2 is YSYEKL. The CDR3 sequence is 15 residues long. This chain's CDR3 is CASSQGASGVDTQYF. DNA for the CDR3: TGCGCCAGCAGCCAGGGGGCAAGCGGAGTGGATACGCAGTATTTT.

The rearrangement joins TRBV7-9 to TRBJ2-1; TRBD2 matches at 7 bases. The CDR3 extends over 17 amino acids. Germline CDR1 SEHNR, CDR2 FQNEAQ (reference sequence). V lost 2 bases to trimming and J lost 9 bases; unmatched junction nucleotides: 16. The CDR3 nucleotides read TGTGCCAGCAGCTTATATCTGTCGAGGGCGGGAGCGAGTGAGCAGTTCTTC. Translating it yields CASSLYLSRAGASEQFF.

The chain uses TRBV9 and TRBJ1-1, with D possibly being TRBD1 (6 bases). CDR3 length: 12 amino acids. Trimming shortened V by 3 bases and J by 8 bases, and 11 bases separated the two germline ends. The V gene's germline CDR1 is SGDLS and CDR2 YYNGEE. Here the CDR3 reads CASSAGQKEAFF. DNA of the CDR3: TGTGCCAGCAGCGCCGGACAGAAAGAAGCTTTCTTT.

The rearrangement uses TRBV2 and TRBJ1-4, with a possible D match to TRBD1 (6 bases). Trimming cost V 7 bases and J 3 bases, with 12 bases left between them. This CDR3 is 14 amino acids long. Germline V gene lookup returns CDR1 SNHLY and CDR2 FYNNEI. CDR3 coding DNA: TGTGCCAGCAATCAACAGGGATCTAATGAAAAACTGTTTTTT. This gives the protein CASNQQGSNEKLFF.

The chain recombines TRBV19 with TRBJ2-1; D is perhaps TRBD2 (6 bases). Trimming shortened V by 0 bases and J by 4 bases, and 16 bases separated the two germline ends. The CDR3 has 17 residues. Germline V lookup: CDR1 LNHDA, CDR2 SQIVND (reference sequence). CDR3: CASSIEALAGRYNEQFF. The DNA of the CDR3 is TGTGCCAGTAGTATAGAGGCCCTGGCGGGGAGATACAATGAGCAGTTCTTC.

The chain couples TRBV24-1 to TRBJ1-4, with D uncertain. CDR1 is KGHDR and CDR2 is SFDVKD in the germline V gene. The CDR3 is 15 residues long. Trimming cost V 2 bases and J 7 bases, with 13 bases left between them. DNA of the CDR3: TGTGCCACCAGTGATTCAAAGGCGGGCCTTGAAAAACTGTTTTTT. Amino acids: CATSDSKAGLEKLFF.

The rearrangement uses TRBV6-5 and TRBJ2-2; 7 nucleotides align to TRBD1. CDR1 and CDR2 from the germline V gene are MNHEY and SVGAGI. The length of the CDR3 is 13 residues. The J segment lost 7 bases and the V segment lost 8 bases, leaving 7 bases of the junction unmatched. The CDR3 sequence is CASADRLHGELFF. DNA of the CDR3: TGTGCCAGCGCGGACAGGCTTCACGGGGAGCTGTTTTTT.

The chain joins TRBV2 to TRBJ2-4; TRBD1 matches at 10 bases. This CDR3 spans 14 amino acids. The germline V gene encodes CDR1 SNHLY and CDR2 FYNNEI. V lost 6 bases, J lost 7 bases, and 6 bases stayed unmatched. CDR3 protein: CASRAWTGGNIQYF. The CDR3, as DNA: TGTGCCAGCAGGGCCTGGACAGGGGGGAACATTCAGTACTTC.

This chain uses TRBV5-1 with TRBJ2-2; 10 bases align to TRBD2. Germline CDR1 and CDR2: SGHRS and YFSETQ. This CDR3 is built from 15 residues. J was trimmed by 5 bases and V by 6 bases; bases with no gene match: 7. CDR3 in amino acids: CASTSGGALTGELFF. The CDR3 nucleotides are TGCGCCAGCACCAGCGGGGGGGCGTTAACCGGGGAGCTGTTTTTT.

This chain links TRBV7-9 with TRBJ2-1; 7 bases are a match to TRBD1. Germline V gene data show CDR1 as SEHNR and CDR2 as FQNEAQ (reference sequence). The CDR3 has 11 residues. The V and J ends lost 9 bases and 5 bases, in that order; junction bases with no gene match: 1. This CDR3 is CASQGDNEQFF. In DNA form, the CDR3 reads TGTGCCAGTCAGGGGGACAATGAGCAGTTCTTC.

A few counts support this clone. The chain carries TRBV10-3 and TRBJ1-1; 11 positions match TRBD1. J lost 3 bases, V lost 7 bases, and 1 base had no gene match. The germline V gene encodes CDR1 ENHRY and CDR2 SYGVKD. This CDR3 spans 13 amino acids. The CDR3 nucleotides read TGTGCCATCATGGGACAGGGGGACACTGAAGCTTTCTTT. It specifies CAIMGQGDTEAFF.

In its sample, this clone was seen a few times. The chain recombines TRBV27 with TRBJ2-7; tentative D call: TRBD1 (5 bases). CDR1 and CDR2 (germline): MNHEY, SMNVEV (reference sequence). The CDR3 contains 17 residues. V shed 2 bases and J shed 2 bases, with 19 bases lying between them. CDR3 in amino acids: CASSLGNLRVAAYEQYF. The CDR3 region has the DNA TGTGCCAGCAGTTTAGGCAATCTCAGGGTTGCTGCCTACGAGCAGTACTTC.

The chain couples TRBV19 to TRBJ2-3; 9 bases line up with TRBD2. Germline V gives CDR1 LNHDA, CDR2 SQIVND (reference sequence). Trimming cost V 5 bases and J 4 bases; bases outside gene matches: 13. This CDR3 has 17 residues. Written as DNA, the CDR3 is TGTGCCAGTAGTTTTCCTAGCGGGGAGTTGAGGGCAGATACGCAGTATTTT. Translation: CASSFPSGELRADTQYF.

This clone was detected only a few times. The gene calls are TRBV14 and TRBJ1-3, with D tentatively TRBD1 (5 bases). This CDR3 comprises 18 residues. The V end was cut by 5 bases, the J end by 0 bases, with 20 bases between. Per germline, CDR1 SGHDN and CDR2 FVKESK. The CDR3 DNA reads TGTGCCAGCAGCATTAAGGGGTCTGCGACCTCCTCTGGAAACACCATATATTTT. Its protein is CASSIKGSATSSGNTIYF.

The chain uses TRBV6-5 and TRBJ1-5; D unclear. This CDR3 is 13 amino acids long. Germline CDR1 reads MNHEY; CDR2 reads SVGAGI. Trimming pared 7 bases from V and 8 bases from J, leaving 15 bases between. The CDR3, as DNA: TGTGCCAGCAATGGGGAGAGTAGCGAGCCCCAGCATTTT. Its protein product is CASNGESSEPQHF.

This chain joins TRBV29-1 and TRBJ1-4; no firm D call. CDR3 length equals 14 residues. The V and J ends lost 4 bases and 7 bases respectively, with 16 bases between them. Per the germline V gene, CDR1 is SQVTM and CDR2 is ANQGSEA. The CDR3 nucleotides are TGCAGCGTTGCTTTAGTGGCCCCTAGTGAAAAACTGTTTTTT. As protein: CSVALVAPSEKLFF.

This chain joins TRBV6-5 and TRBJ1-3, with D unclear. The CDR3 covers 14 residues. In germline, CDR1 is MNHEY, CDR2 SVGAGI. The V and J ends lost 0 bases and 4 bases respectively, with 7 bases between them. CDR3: CASSYSGRGNTIYF. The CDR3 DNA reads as TGTGCCAGCAGTTACTCGGGCAGAGGAAACACCATATATTTT.

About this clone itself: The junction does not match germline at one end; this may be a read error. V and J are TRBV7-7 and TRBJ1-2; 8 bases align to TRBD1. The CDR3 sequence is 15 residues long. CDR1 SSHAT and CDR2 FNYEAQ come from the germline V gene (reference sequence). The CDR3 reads CASSWGQVECPGYTF. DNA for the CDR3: TGTGCTAGCAGCTGGGGACAGGTCGAATGCCCTGGCTACACCTTC.

CDR3 loop: CASSLGLSTGELFF. The CDR3 DNA sequence: TGTGCCAGCAGCTTAGGACTATCCACCGGGGAGCTGTTTTTT. This chain links TRBV13 with TRBJ2-2; D gene ambiguous. V lost 0 bases and J lost 4, with 6 bases in between. The CDR3 has 14 residues. From germline, CDR1 is PRHDT and CDR2 FYEKMQ (reference sequence). Full variable domain (missing parts from reference TRBV13 and TRBJ2-2): AAGVIQSPRHLIKEKRETATLKCYPIPRHDTVYWYQQGPGQDPQFLISFYEKMQSDKGSIPDRFSAQQFSDYHSELNMSSLELGDSALYFCASSLGLSTGELFFGEGSRLTVL.

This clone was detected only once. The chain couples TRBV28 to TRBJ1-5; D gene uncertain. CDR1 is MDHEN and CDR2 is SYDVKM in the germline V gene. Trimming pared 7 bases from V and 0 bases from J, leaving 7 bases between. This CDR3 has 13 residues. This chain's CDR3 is CASTFYSNQPQHF. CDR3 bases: TGTGCCAGCACCTTTTATAGCAATCAGCCCCAGCATTTT. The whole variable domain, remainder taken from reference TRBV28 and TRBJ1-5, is DVKVTQSSRYLVKRTGEKVFLECVQDMDHENMFWYRQDPGLGLRLIYFSYDVKMKEKGDIPEGYSVSREKKERFSLILESASTNQTSMYLCASTFYSNQPQHFGDGTRLSIL.

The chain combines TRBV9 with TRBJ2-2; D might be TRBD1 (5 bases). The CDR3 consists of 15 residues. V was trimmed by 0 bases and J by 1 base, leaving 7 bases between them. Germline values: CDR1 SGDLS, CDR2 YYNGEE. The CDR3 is CASSVGQGNTGELFF. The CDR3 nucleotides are TGTGCCAGCAGCGTAGGGCAGGGGAACACCGGGGAGCTGTTTTTT.

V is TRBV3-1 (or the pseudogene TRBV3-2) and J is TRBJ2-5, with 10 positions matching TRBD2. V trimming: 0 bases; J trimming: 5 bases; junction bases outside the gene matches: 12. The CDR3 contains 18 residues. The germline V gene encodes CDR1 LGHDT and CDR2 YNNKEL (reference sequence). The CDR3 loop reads CASSQEIAGGISWETQYF. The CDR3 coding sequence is TGTGCCAGCAGCCAAGAGATAGCGGGGGGAATCAGTTGGGAGACCCAGTACTTC.

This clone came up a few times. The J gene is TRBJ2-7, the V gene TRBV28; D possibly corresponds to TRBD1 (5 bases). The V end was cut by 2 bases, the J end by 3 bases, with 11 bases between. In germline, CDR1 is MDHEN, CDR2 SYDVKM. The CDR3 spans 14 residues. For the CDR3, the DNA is TGTGCCAGCAGTTTAGGCAGGGTGAACTACGAGCAGTACTTC. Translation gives CASSLGRVNYEQYF.

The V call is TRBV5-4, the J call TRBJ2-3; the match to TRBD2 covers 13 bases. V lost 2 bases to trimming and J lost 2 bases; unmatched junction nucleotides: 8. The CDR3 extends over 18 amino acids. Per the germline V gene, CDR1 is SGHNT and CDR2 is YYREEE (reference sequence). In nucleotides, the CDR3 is TGTGCCAGCAGCTTAGCCGGGACTAGCGGGACAAACACAGATACGCAGTATTTT. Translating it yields CASSLAGTSGTNTDTQYF.

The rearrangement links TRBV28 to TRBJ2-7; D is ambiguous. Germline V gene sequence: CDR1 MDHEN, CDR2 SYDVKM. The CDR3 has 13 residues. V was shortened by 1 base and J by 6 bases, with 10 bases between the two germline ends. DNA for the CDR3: TGTGCCAGCAGTTTATCCGGCTGGGCCGAGCAGTACTTC. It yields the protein CASSLSGWAEQYF.

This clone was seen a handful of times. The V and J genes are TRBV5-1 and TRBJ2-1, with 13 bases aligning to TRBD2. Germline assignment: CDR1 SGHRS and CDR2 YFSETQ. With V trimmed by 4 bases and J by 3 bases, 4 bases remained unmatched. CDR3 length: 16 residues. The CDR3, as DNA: TGCGCCAGCAGCCCCGGGACTAGCGGGAACTACAATGAGCAGTTCTTC. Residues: CASSPGTSGNYNEQFF.

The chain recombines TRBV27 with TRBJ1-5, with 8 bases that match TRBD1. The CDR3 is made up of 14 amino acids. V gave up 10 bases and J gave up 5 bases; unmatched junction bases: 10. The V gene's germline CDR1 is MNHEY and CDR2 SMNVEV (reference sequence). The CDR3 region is CATKTGTGDQPQHF. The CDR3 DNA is TGTGCCACCAAGACAGGGACAGGCGATCAGCCCCAGCATTTT.

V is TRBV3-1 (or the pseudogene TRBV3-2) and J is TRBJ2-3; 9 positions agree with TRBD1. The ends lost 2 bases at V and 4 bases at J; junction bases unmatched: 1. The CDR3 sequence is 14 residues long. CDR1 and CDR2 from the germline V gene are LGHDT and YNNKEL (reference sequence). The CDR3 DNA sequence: TGTGCCAGCAGCCAACGGACAGGGGCAGATACGCAGTATTTT. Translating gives CASSQRTGADTQYF.